These 15 T cell receptor beta chains came from one sample sequenced in a study of blood T cell repertoires in COVID-19. Assay: immunoSEQ multiplex PCR; the TCRdb copy retains only in-frame clones and omits some. The sample shows about 340,000 clones, roughly 90% of them seen only once. Source material: PBMCs or T cells enriched from blood (not recorded which). The receptors were gathered from a woman aged 25 to 39 who had recovered from COVID-19.

V and J are TRBV7-8 and TRBJ1-5; tentative D call: TRBD1 (5 bases). This CDR3 is built from 14 residues. Germline V gene lookup returns CDR1 SGHVS and CDR2 FQNEAQ. V dropped 1 base and J dropped 6 bases, with 10 bases sitting between them. CDR3 protein: CASSLDRGTQPQHF. The DNA of the CDR3 is TGTGCCAGCAGCTTAGATCGGGGGACTCAGCCCCAGCATTTT.

The rearrangement joins TRBV7-6 to TRBJ2-2; 12 bases are a match to TRBD1. The trim removed 2 bases at V and 3 bases at J, leaving 13 bases unmatched. Germline CDR1 and CDR2: SGHVS and FNYEAQ. This CDR3 is built from 20 residues. CDR3 loop: CASSLPRDRGRDGYTGELFF. The CDR3 bases are TGTGCCAGCAGCTTACCTCGGGACAGGGGGCGCGACGGGTACACCGGGGAGCTGTTTTTT.

The chain couples TRBV7-2 to TRBJ2-7; TRBD2 matches 8 bases. The CDR3 runs to 16 residues. CDR1 is SGHTA, CDR2 FQGNSA, per germline. Trimming at V came to 5 bases and at J to 0 bases, leaving 9 bases not matched to a gene. The CDR3 protein is CASSPRLASSSYEQYF. In DNA form, the CDR3 reads TGTGCCAGCAGCCCAAGACTAGCGTCTAGCTCCTACGAGCAGTACTTC. Full variable domain (rest looked up from reference TRBV7-2 and TRBJ2-7): GAGVSQSPSNKVTEKGKDVELRCDPISGHTALYWYRQSLGQGLEFLIYFQGNSAPDKSGLPSDRFSAERTGGSVSTLTIQRTQQEDSAVYLCASSPRLASSSYEQYFGPGTRLTVT.

A single count supports this clone. The genes are TRBV14 and TRBJ2-7; 10 nucleotides agree with TRBD2. CDR3 size: 14 residues. Germline CDR1 SGHDN, CDR2 FVKESK. J gave up 5 bases and V 4 bases, and 5 bases lay outside the gene matches. DNA of the CDR3: TGTGCCAGCAGCCTTAGCGGGAGGCGGAACGAGCAGTACTTC. Amino acids: CASSLSGRRNEQYF.

The chain combines TRBV19 with TRBJ2-1; perhaps TRBD1 as D (6 bases). In germline, CDR1 is LNHDA, CDR2 SQIVND (reference sequence). The CDR3 consists of 12 residues. Trimming shortened V by 10 bases and J by 7 bases, and 14 bases separated the two germline ends. Here the CDR3 DNA reads TGTGCCACCCGTGGGGGCGGTAATGAGCAGTTCTTC. Its translation is CATRGGGNEQFF. Full variable domain (missing parts from reference TRBV19 and TRBJ2-1): DGGITQSPKYLFRKEGQNVTLSCEQNLNHDAMYWYRQDPGQGLRLIYYSQIVNDFQKGDIAEGYSVSREKKESFPLTVTSAQKNPTAFYLCATRGGGNEQFFGPGTRLTVL.

The V and J genes are TRBV27 and TRBJ2-7; TRBD2 aligns across 8 bases. The CDR3 has 13 amino acids. CDR1 is MNHEY and CDR2 is SMNVEV in the germline V gene (reference sequence). The trim removed 3 bases at V and 7 bases at J, leaving 5 bases unmatched. The DNA for the CDR3 is TGTGCCAGCAGTTTTCGGGGACTAGGGGAGCAGTACTTC. Protein sequence: CASSFRGLGEQYF.

V and J are TRBV6-5 and TRBJ1-4; no firm D call. The germline V gene encodes CDR1 MNHEY and CDR2 SVGAGI. Trimming cost V 7 bases and J 8 bases, with 20 bases left between them. CDR3 length: 15 amino acids. The CDR3 spells CASIGPRVGREKLFF. DNA of the CDR3: TGTGCCAGCATCGGCCCCCGGGTAGGTCGGGAAAAACTGTTTTTT.

A note on this clone: Other DNA sequences within the sample encode an identical CDR3. The CDR3 DNA reads as TGTGCCAGTAGTATAAGAGGGAACACTGAAGCTTTCTTT. It encodes CASSIRGNTEAFF. The genes are TRBV19 and TRBJ1-1; D ambiguous. Germline V gene lookup returns CDR1 LNHDA and CDR2 SQIVND (reference sequence). Trimming stripped 2 bases from V and 1 base from J, with 5 bases between. The CDR3 covers 13 residues.

This chain uses TRBV6-5 with TRBJ1-2; TRBD1 might be the D (5 bases). The V gene lost 6 bases and the J gene lost 6 bases, with 11 bases spanning the gap. This CDR3 has 12 residues. The germline V gene encodes CDR1 MNHEY and CDR2 SVGAGI. CDR3 in amino acids: CASSPWGDGYTF. The CDR3 DNA sequence: TGTGCCAGCAGCCCATGGGGGGATGGCTACACCTTC.

V usage is TRBV2 and J usage is TRBJ1-4; D is ambiguous. This CDR3 spans 17 amino acids. CDR1 SNHLY and CDR2 FYNNEI come from the germline V gene. With 4 bases removed from V and 3 bases from J, the gap between germline ends came to 18 bases. The CDR3 nucleotides are TGTGCCAGCAGTGTGTCGGGAAGGGAGCGGGCTAATGAAAAACTGTTTTTT. Translation: CASSVSGRERANEKLFF.

The genes are TRBV9 and TRBJ1-3; D ambiguous. The CDR3 runs to 14 residues. Trimming removed 0 bases at V and 3 bases at J, with 7 bases between. Germline lookup yields CDR1 SGDLS and CDR2 YYNGEE. The CDR3 region is CASSVEPVGNTIYF. The DNA for the CDR3 is TGTGCCAGCAGCGTAGAACCAGTTGGAAACACCATATATTTT.

The chain uses TRBV7-2 and TRBJ1-2; D is unclear. The length of the CDR3 is 13 residues. V was trimmed by 1 base and J by 8 bases, leaving 11 bases between them. Germline V CDR1 and CDR2: SGHTA, FQGNSA. CDR3 protein: CASSLVEGSGYTF. The CDR3 region has the DNA TGTGCCAGCAGCTTAGTCGAGGGTAGCGGCTACACCTTC.

The chain carries TRBV6-2 or TRBV6-3 and TRBJ2-7; 11 nucleotides match TRBD2. The V gene end was trimmed by 0 bases and the J gene end by 0 bases; junction bases not matched to a gene: 7. Per germline, CDR1 MNHEY and CDR2 SVGEGT. CDR3 size: 18 residues. CDR3 amino acids: CASSYSAASGGTSYEQYF. DNA for the CDR3: TGTGCCAGCAGTTACTCCGCGGCTAGCGGGGGGACCTCCTACGAGCAGTACTTC.

The chain carries TRBV7-2 and TRBJ1-1; perhaps TRBD1 as D (5 bases). Germline CDR1 and CDR2: SGHTA and FQGNSA. The CDR3 length is 13 residues. V lost 3 bases, J lost 6 bases, and 11 bases lay in between. The CDR3 bases are TGTGCCAGCAGCTTCGCCTCGGGGGCTGAAGCTTTCTTT. This encodes CASSFASGAEAFF. Using reference TRBV7-2 and TRBJ1-1 for the parts outside the CDR3, the full variable domain is GAGVSQSPSNKVTEKGKDVELRCDPISGHTALYWYRQSLGQGLEFLIYFQGNSAPDKSGLPSDRFSAERTGGSVSTLTIQRTQQEDSAVYLCASSFASGAEAFFGQGTRLTVV.

This clone was recorded only once. The chain employs TRBV9 and TRBJ2-1; 9 bases fit TRBD2. CDR1 is SGDLS and CDR2 is YYNGEE in the germline V gene. V was pared by 1 base and J by 9 bases, with 8 bases of the junction left unmatched. The CDR3 sequence is 15 residues long. CDR3: CASSVKGSGGVEQFF. The CDR3 coding sequence is TGTGCCAGCAGCGTAAAGGGTAGCGGGGGCGTTGAGCAGTTCTTC. The whole variable domain, filled in from reference TRBV9 and TRBJ2-1, reads DSGVTQTPKHLITATGQRVTLRCSPRSGDLSVYWYQQSLDQGLQFLIQYYNGEERAKGNILERFSAQQFPDLHSELNLSSLELGDSALYFCASSVKGSGGVEQFFGPGTRLTVL.